The T cell receptor beta chain described here comes from a study of blood T cell repertoires in COVID-19. This CDR3 region has 17 residues. From germline, CDR1 is SGHNT and CDR2 YYREEE (reference sequence). Trimming cost V 2 bases and J 1 base; bases outside gene matches: 7. In the study's own analysis: Nucleated cell counts were estimated from reference gene primer amplification. TCRdb's copy holds only in-frame clones and misses some; the assay was immunoSEQ multiplex PCR. D and trimming come from the DNA, and the V and J calls and clone size come from that table. The data contain fewer than 250,000 clones, around 86% of them seen just once; the ten biggest clones take up 20% to 25%.

The chain links TRBV5-4 to TRBJ2-7, with 12 nucleotides matching TRBD2. Sample: PBMCs or T cells enriched from blood (not recorded which). The TCR originated in a woman in her forties in a cohort exposed to, infected with or recovered from COVID-19 (not recorded which). The CDR3 DNA sequence: TGTGCCAGCAGCTTCGGAGGACTAGCGGGATCTTCCTACGAGCAGTACTTC. It codes for CASSFGGLAGSSYEQYF.